These 28 T cell receptor beta chains were all obtained from the same sample, sequenced in a study of regulatory T cells in long-lasting Graves disease (dated by TCRdb to the early 2020s). Taken with the paper, the label for time point translates to: persistent/refractory GD, antithyroid drugs over 5 years with positive TRAb. For both TCR sequencing and RNA sequencing, RNA was extracted from PBMCs in TRIzol. Library generation was performed with multiplex PCR. The sequencer was an Illumina HiSeq 4000. iRepertoire HTBI primers and Arm-PCR amplification of CDR3 regions were used to construct TCR beta libraries. The public reads were reprocessed in TCRdb via fastp at Q25 and MiXCR, keeping in-frame beta chains. Rows matching on CDR3 protein sequence are summarized as one entry with the most common DNA and genes. This sample is represented by roughly 470,000 distinct CDR3 sequences; about a fifth of them were singletons. The ten largest clones add up to 7% to 9.5% of the sample.

Sequencing was performed on peripheral blood mononuclear cells (PBMCs), taken when the disease was refractory, from a patient treated with antithyroid drugs. The origin of the receptors is a female donor with Graves disease.

The V call is TRBV24-1, the J call TRBJ2-7; D remains ambiguous. The CDR3 runs 13 residues. Trimming removed 3 bases from V and 5 bases from J, with 10 bases in between. CDR1 KGHDR and CDR2 SFDVKD come from the germline V gene. This CDR3 is CATSDRTSDEQYF. In nucleotides, the CDR3 is TGTGCCACCAGTGATAGGACCTCGGACGAGCAGTACTTC.

In this sample, this clonotype turned up a few times. V and J are TRBV25-1 and TRBJ2-7; D perhaps matches TRBD2 (6 bases). This CDR3 is built from 14 residues. Germline V gives CDR1 MGHDK, CDR2 SYGVNS. The V gene lost 2 bases and the J gene lost 5 bases, with 13 bases spanning the gap. CDR3 DNA: TGTGCCAGCAGTGAACCGGGGGAGAAGGACGAGCAGTACTTC. Translated: CASSEPGEKDEQYF.

This clonotype showed up many times. The chain carries TRBV6-5 and TRBJ2-7, with 11 nucleotides matching TRBD2. Looked up from germline, CDR1 is MNHEY and CDR2 is SVGAGI. With 2 bases clipped from V and 6 bases from J, the junction kept 3 bases outside the gene matches. This CDR3 is built from 14 residues. CDR3 amino acids: CASSYTSGSREQYF. CDR3 nucleotides: TGTGCCAGCAGTTACACTAGCGGGAGTCGCGAGCAGTACTTC.

This clonotype was detected ten times or more. The gene calls are TRBV6-1 and TRBJ2-2; 10 bases are shared with TRBD1. Germline V lookup: CDR1 MNHNS, CDR2 SASEGT. This CDR3 comprises 15 residues. The ends lost 7 bases at V and 2 bases at J; junction bases unmatched: 4. CDR3 loop: CASTRQGANTGELFF. The CDR3 DNA is TGTGCCAGCACTCGACAGGGGGCAAACACCGGGGAGCTGTTTTTT.

The genes are TRBV5-1 and TRBJ2-7; 10 nucleotides match TRBD2. This CDR3 spans 16 amino acids. Germline V gene data show CDR1 as SGHRS and CDR2 as YFSETQ. After removal of 4 bases from V and 1 base from J, the junction contained 8 bases not matched to a gene. The chain's CDR3 is CASSRIAGGTSYEQYF. DNA for the CDR3: TGCGCCAGCAGCAGGATAGCGGGAGGCACTTCCTACGAGCAGTACTTC.

This clonotype was picked up many times. The V call is TRBV20-1, the J call TRBJ1-6; D is unresolved. The CDR3 is made up of 15 amino acids. The germline V gene encodes CDR1 DFQATT and CDR2 SNEGSKA (reference sequence). V lost 0 bases and J 5 bases, leaving 11 bases between the germline ends. The CDR3 DNA reads as TGCAGTGCTAGAGATCCAGGAGAAAATAATTCACCCCTCCACTTT. This sequence encodes CSARDPGENNSPLHF.

At least ten counts were recorded for this clonotype. J is TRBJ2-5 and V is TRBV6-1; 8 positions match TRBD1. Germline V gives CDR1 MNHNS, CDR2 SASEGT. V lost 6 bases, J lost 3 bases, and 18 bases stayed unmatched. This CDR3 has 18 residues. This CDR3 reads CASRLGQGRSFTKETQYF. The DNA of the CDR3 is TGTGCCAGCAGACTCGGACAGGGAAGATCCTTTACAAAAGAGACCCAGTACTTC.

The chain couples TRBV6-2 or TRBV6-3 to TRBJ2-3, with D maybe TRBD2 (6 bases). CDR3 length: 18 residues. The V end was cut by 6 bases, the J end by 4 bases, with 26 bases between. Germline V gives CDR1 MNHEY, CDR2 SVGEGT. Written as DNA, the CDR3 is TGTGCCAGCAGCTTACTAGCCCCCGGGAGAAGGAGGCCAGATACGCAGTATTTT. Its translation: CASSLLAPGRRRPDTQYF.

The V call is TRBV28, the J call TRBJ2-3; D gene ambiguous. The CDR3 is 13 amino acids. Germline CDR1 reads MDHEN; CDR2 reads SYDVKM. V was trimmed by 3 bases and J by 2 bases, leaving 6 bases between them. Here the CDR3 reads CASSFRYTDTQYF. DNA of the CDR3: TGTGCCAGCAGTTTTAGGTACACAGATACGCAGTATTTT.

This clonotype was recorded only once. A read error may be the cause here, since a much bigger clone is one base away. In this CDR3 the conserved last residue, phenylalanine or tryptophan, is missing, so a read error is likely. The chain is built from TRBV29-1 and TRBJ1-1; unclear D gene. CDR1 is SQVTM and CDR2 is ANQGSEA in the germline V gene. CDR3 size: 11 residues. The ends were cut back, 4 bases at V and 6 bases at J, with 9 bases in the middle. CDR3 sequence (DNA): TGCAGCGTTGGTCTAGCCGCTGAAGCTTTCCTT. Translated, it gives CSVGLAAEAFL.

This clonotype occurred a few times. The chain carries TRBV3-1 and TRBJ1-1; D is ambiguous. V was pared by 3 bases and J by 4 bases, with 6 bases between. The CDR3 extends over 12 amino acids. Germline V gene data show CDR1 as LGHDT and CDR2 as YNNKEL (reference sequence). In DNA form, the CDR3 reads TGTGCCAGCAGCCATATGAGCACTGAAGCTTTCTTT. Amino acid sequence: CASSHMSTEAFF.

This clonotype was recorded at least ten times. The chain joins TRBV19 to TRBJ1-1, with TRBD1 matching over 7 bases. This CDR3 is built from 15 residues. The germline gives CDR1 LNHDA, CDR2 SQIVND (reference sequence). V shed 4 bases and J 4 bases; nucleotides not matched to a gene: 9. The CDR3 loop reads CASSTDRARRTEAFF. Here the CDR3 DNA reads TGTGCCAGTAGTACTGACAGGGCCCGGCGCACTGAAGCTTTCTTT.

The sample holds many counts of this clonotype. Here the CDR3 reads CASSPAGNNYGYTF. The CDR3 nucleotides are TGTGCCAGCTCACCAGCAGGAAATAACTATGGCTACACCTTC. The V gene is TRBV18, the J gene TRBJ1-2, with D hard to call. This CDR3 has 14 residues. The germline V and J ends were trimmed by 2 bases and 1 base, with 8 bases remaining between them. Germline CDR1 KGHSH, CDR2 LQKENI.

This rearrangement joins TRBV9 to TRBJ2-5; possible D gene TRBD2, 6 bases. CDR3 length: 15 residues. Looked up from germline, CDR1 is SGDLS and CDR2 is YYNGEE. V lost 7 bases, J lost 5 bases, and 21 bases lay in between. CDR3 DNA: TGTGCCAGCGGAGGGGAGCGAGAGGTTTCCGAGACCCAGTACTTC. Protein: CASGGEREVSETQYF.

A few counts support this clonotype. This sequence joins TRBV5-1 and TRBJ2-7, with 10 bases identical to TRBD2. Germline CDR1 reads SGHRS; CDR2 reads YFSETQ. CDR3 length equals 14 residues. V trimming: 1 base; J trimming: 5 bases; junction bases outside the gene matches: 3. DNA for the CDR3: TGCGCCAGCAGCTTGACTAGCGGGAACCACGAGCAGTACTTC. Its protein is CASSLTSGNHEQYF. Combining the CDR3 with reference TRBV5-1 and TRBJ2-7 gives the whole variable domain KAGVTQTPRYLIKTRGQQVTLSCSPISGHRSVSWYQQTPGQGLQFLFEYFSETQRNKGNFPGRFSGRQFSNSRSEMNVSTLELGDSALYLCASSLTSGNHEQYFGPGTRLTVT.

V and J are TRBV6-1 and TRBJ2-1; 12 positions agree with TRBD2. Germline assignment: CDR1 MNHNS and CDR2 SASEGT. J lost 0 bases, V lost 9 bases, and 6 bases had no gene match. This CDR3 spans 16 amino acids. Written as DNA, the CDR3 is TGTGCCAGTAGGACTAGCGGGACGAGCTCCTACAATGAGCAGTTCTTC. The encoded protein is CASRTSGTSSYNEQFF.

The chain uses TRBV4-3 and TRBJ2-4; 9 bases are a match to TRBD2. The CDR3 sequence is 19 residues long. V shed 0 bases, J shed 0 bases, and the junction held 9 bases outside the gene matches. CDR1 is LGHNA, CDR2 YSLEER, per germline. CDR3 in amino acids: CASSQEELAGTLAKNIQYF. The CDR3 nucleotides read TGCGCCAGCAGCCAAGAGGAGCTAGCGGGAACTCTAGCCAAAAACATTCAGTACTTC.

In this sample, this clonotype turned up many times. The rearrangement links TRBV29-1 to TRBJ2-5; 7 nucleotides match TRBD2. CDR1 SQVTM and CDR2 ANQGSEA come from the germline V gene. The CDR3 consists of 11 residues. J gave up 5 bases and V 7 bases, and 4 bases lay outside the gene matches. CDR3 in amino acids: CSAGLIETQYF. The CDR3 DNA follows: TGCAGCGCGGGACTAATCGAGACCCAGTACTTC.

This clonotype was seen ten or more times. In DNA, the CDR3 is TGTGCCAGCAGCCAAGTGGACGATGCCTACGAGCAGTACTTC. This translates into CASSQVDDAYEQYF. The chain uses TRBV14 and TRBJ2-7; D not resolved. From germline, CDR1 is SGHDN and CDR2 FVKESK. The V end was cut by 1 base, the J end by 2 bases, with 9 bases between. The CDR3 is 14 amino acids.

This chain uses TRBV5-1 with TRBJ2-7, with D perhaps matching TRBD1 (7 bases). The CDR3 spans 15 residues. Trimming stripped 0 bases from V and 2 bases from J, with 12 bases between. The V gene's germline CDR1 is SGHRS and CDR2 YFSETQ. The CDR3 region is CASSLAGGQTYEQYF. The CDR3 DNA follows: TGCGCCAGCAGCTTGGCCGGGGGACAGACCTACGAGCAGTACTTC.

The chain recombines TRBV6-2 or TRBV6-3 with TRBJ1-2; TRBD1 is a possible D gene (6 bases). Germline lookup yields CDR1 MNHEY and CDR2 SVGEGT. The CDR3 has 14 residues. The V end lost 2 bases, the J end lost 6 bases, and 13 bases lay between the germline ends. The CDR3, as DNA: TGTGCCAGCAGTTACCCTAGGACAGAGGATGGCTACACCTTC. This sequence encodes CASSYPRTEDGYTF.

This clonotype was seen ten or more times. The V call is TRBV20-1, the J call TRBJ2-7; D gene unclear. V was pared by 0 bases and J by 0 bases, with 9 bases between. This CDR3 is 14 amino acids long. Germline assignment: CDR1 DFQATT and CDR2 SNEGSKA (reference sequence). The CDR3, as DNA: TGCAGTGCTAGAGACTCGGCGAACTCCTACGAGCAGTACTTC. Translated, it gives CSARDSANSYEQYF.

This clonotype was seen repeatedly, ten times or more. The gene calls are TRBV6-2 or TRBV6-3 and TRBJ2-7; no clear D gene. The germline CDR1 and CDR2 sequences are MNHEY and SVGEGT. This CDR3 comprises 14 residues. V was cut by 7 bases and J by 0 bases, with 13 bases left in between. Written as DNA, the CDR3 is TGTGCCAGCACGGGCACCGAATCCTCCTACGAGCAGTACTTC. Translating gives CASTGTESSYEQYF.

This clonotype was counted many times. This rearrangement joins TRBV2 to TRBJ2-2; the D gene is possibly TRBD2 (5 bases). The CDR3 extends over 15 amino acids. The V gene's germline CDR1 is SNHLY and CDR2 FYNNEI. Trimming pared 8 bases from V and 4 bases from J, leaving 17 bases between. The CDR3 protein is CASGRTDTVTGELFF. CDR3 DNA: TGTGCCAGCGGCCGGACTGATACGGTCACCGGGGAGCTGTTTTTT.

There are many counts of this clonotype. The genes are TRBV27 and TRBJ2-5; D is possibly TRBD1 (5 bases). The CDR3 length is 13 residues. V was shortened by 6 bases and J by 7 bases, with 15 bases between the two germline ends. The germline V gene encodes CDR1 MNHEY and CDR2 SMNVEV (reference sequence). The CDR3 is CASRTIPQGTQYF. The CDR3 region has the DNA TGTGCCAGCAGGACCATCCCGCAGGGGACCCAGTACTTC.

This chain uses TRBV30 with TRBJ1-5, with D maybe TRBD1 (6 bases). This CDR3 is built from 12 residues. V was cut by 5 bases and J by 7 bases, with 12 bases left in between. Germline V lookup: CDR1 GTSNPN, CDR2 SVGIG (reference sequence). The CDR3 is CAWDTGHQPQHF. In DNA form, the CDR3 reads TGTGCCTGGGATACAGGGCACCAGCCCCAGCATTTT.

This clonotype was found once. This chain uses TRBV10-3 with TRBJ1-1, with a tentative D call TRBD1 (6 bases). The germline V and J ends were trimmed by 11 bases and 6 bases, with 25 bases remaining between them. The CDR3 sequence is 15 residues long. Germline CDR1 ENHRY, CDR2 SYGVKD. The CDR3 DNA sequence: TGTGCCGCCAGGGGTCAGGGGAGGTCGGACGCTGAAGCTTTCTTT. Encoded protein: CAARGQGRSDAEAFF.

The rearrangement uses TRBV28 and TRBJ2-7; TRBD1 matches at 8 bases. In germline, CDR1 is MDHEN, CDR2 SYDVKM. V was clipped by 6 bases and J by 3 bases; unmatched bases: 10. CDR3 length: 15 amino acids. The CDR3 sequence is CASSSRQGPLYEQYF. In nucleotides, the CDR3 is TGTGCCAGCAGCTCACGACAGGGGCCACTCTACGAGCAGTACTTC.